This T cell receptor beta chain was documented in a study of OX40 agonist ivuxolimab in advanced cancers. The wider study: Each dose-escalation patient presented with hepatocellular carcinoma, melanoma, renal cell or head and neck cancer.

The data were produced by immunoSEQ multiplex PCR, yet TCRdb's version contains in-frame clones alone and is incomplete. The sample holds 77,000 or so clones; 92% are singletons and the top ten take roughly 10%. The V and J ends lost 3 bases and 4 bases, in that order; junction bases with no gene match: 4. Germline V CDR1 and CDR2: MNHEY, SMNVEV (reference sequence). The CDR3 covers 15 residues. Sequenced material: CD4+ or CD8+ T cells sorted from blood, taken in a trial of the OX40 agonist ivuxolimab. V is TRBV27 and J is TRBJ2-3; 10 positions match TRBD2. The receptor comes from an adult with an advanced solid tumor such as melanoma, head and neck, liver or kidney cancer. This CDR3 is CASSFAAGGADTQYF. CDR3 sequence (DNA): TGTGCCAGCAGTTTTGCAGCGGGGGGGGCAGATACGCAGTATTTT.